The rows below give T cell receptor beta chains drawn from one sample of a study of T cell changes during pregnancy in multiple sclerosis. Using immunoSEQ multiplex PCR, the repertoire was profiled, and TCRdb retains in-frame clones only, with some absent. The sample carries about 70,000 clones, around 91% recorded once. Sequences were derived from peripheral blood, sampled in the third trimester of pregnancy. The receptors here all came from a female donor in good health, enrolled as a control in a pregnancy study. CDR3s include the opening cysteine and the closing phenylalanine or tryptophan. A D gene is named only where the DNA matches it firmly. Size is omitted from some rows. Given values are once, few, many or a class for expanded clones.

d_call j_call v_call clone_size cdr3_aa cdr3_nt
- TRBJ1-2 TRBV29-1 - CSVEENYGYTF TGCAGCGTTGAAGAAAACTACGGCTACACCTTC
- TRBJ2-5 TRBV10-2 - CASSDWPQETQYF TGCGCCAGCAGTGATTGGCCTCAAGAGACCCAGTACTTC
- TRBJ1-1 TRBV25-1 - CASSPRGLGTEAFF TGTGCCAGCAGCCCGCGGGGGCTGGGAACTGAAGCTTTCTTT
TRBD1 TRBJ1-5 TRBV7-9 - CASSSTQGAVYSNQPQHF TGTGCCAGCAGCTCAACCCAGGGGGCGGTTTATAGCAATCAGCCCCAGCATTTT
TRBD2 TRBJ2-7 TRBV7-2 - CASSSVAGASYEQYF TGTGCCAGCAGCTCTGTAGCGGGGGCGTCCTACGAGCAGTACTTC
- TRBJ1-6 TRBV6-5 - CASNEQGSYNSPLHF TGTGCCAGCAACGAACAGGGTTCCTATAATTCACCCCTCCACTTT
- TRBJ2-7 TRBV11-2 - CASSLKGRQFSYEQYF TGTGCCAGCAGCTTGAAGGGTCGACAGTTCTCCTACGAGCAGTACTTC
- TRBJ2-1 TRBV7-8 - CASSLVDTYNEQFF TGTGCCAGCAGCTTAGTGGACACCTACAATGAGCAGTTCTTC
TRBD2 TRBJ2-5 TRBV9 - CASSERGGVQETQYF TGTGCCAGCAGCGAACGGGGGGGGGTGCAAGAGACCCAGTACTTC
- TRBJ1-2 TRBV29-1 once CSVEGPAGEGYTF TGCAGCGTTGAAGGCCCAGCGGGGGAGGGCTACACCTTC
- TRBJ2-1 TRBV6-5 - CASSLPGLGQFF TGTGCCAGCAGTTTGCCAGGGCTTGGGCAGTTCTTC
- TRBJ1-1 TRBV28 few CASSLGGREAFF TGTGCCAGCAGTTTAGGCGGCCGGGAAGCTTTCTTT
- TRBJ2-5 TRBV18 - CASSFTTGKETQYF TGTGCCAGCTCATTTACCACAGGAAAAGAGACCCAGTACTTC
- TRBJ2-7 TRBV4-3 - CASSPSDGSYEQYF TGCGCCAGCAGCCCCAGCGACGGTTCCTACGAGCAGTACTTC
- TRBJ1-4 TRBV21-1 - CASSPRGQNEKLFF TGTGCCAGCAGCCCCAGGGGGCAGAATGAAAAACTGTTTTTT
TRBD1 TRBJ1-2 TRBV7-9 - CASSLPVGQAIANYGYTF TGTGCCAGCAGCTTACCCGTTGGACAGGCGATTGCGAACTATGGCTACACCTTC
- TRBJ2-7 TRBV6-5 - CASSYGRARHEQYF TGTGCCAGCAGTTACGGCAGGGCGCGGCACGAGCAGTACTTC
TRBD2 TRBJ2-3 TRBV6-5 - CASSLSGGAKDTQYF TGTGCCAGCAGTCTTAGCGGGGGGGCCAAAGATACGCAGTATTTT
TRBD2 TRBJ2-3 TRBV5-4 once CASSPLGGGATDTQYF TGTGCCAGCAGCCCCCTTGGCGGGGGGGCAACAGATACGCAGTATTTT
TRBD1 TRBJ1-4 TRBV5-1 - CASSTRGPTNEKLFF TGCGCCAGCAGCACCAGGGGGCCAACTAATGAAAAACTGTTTTTT
- TRBJ1-4 TRBV6-5 - CASSYSRGGGNEKLFF TGTGCCAGCAGTTACTCGAGAGGGGGGGGTAATGAAAAACTGTTTTTT
- TRBJ2-5 TRBV28 - CASSRDQGYETQYF TGTGCCAGCAGTCGCGACCAGGGATACGAGACCCAGTACTTC
TRBD1 TRBJ1-6 TRBV28 once CASTRDRVGSPLHF TGTGCCAGCACAAGAGACAGGGTCGGTTCACCCCTCCACTTT
- TRBJ1-5 TRBV7-2 - CASSLALQGNQPQHF TGTGCCAGCAGCTTAGCTCTACAGGGCAATCAGCCCCAGCATTTT
TRBD1 TRBJ1-4 TRBV7-2 - CASSLAGTGVSNEKLFF TGTGCCAGCAGCTTAGCCGGGACAGGGGTTTCTAATGAAAAACTGTTTTTT
- TRBJ1-5 TRBV27 - CASTPRAGDQPQHF TGTGCCAGCACCCCGAGGGCCGGGGATCAGCCCCAGCATTTT
TRBD1 TRBJ2-1 TRBV15 - CATSRDRGRGNEQFF TGTGCCACCAGCAGAGACAGGGGGAGAGGCAATGAGCAGTTCTTC
TRBD1 TRBJ2-7 TRBV6-6 - CASRGQGKYEQYF TGTGCCAGCAGGGGACAGGGAAAATACGAGCAGTACTTC
TRBD1 TRBJ2-7 TRBV5-1 - CASSWGTGNLYEQYF TGCGCCAGCAGCTGGGGGACAGGGAACCTCTACGAGCAGTACTTC
TRBD2 TRBJ2-2 TRBV5-4 - CASSSLAGLNTGELFF TGTGCCAGCAGCTCACTAGCGGGGTTGAACACCGGGGAGCTGTTTTTT
- TRBJ1-2 TRBV30 - CAWSLGQYVGYTF TGTGCCTGGAGCCTGGGACAATACGTCGGCTACACCTTC
TRBD2 TRBJ2-4 TRBV19 - CASSRGGAGWDIQYF TGTGCCAGTAGTCGGGGTGGAGCGGGGTGGGACATTCAGTACTTC
TRBD1 TRBJ1-1 TRBV9 - CASSPTRGPMNTEAFF TGTGCCAGCAGCCCCACTAGGGGGCCGATGAACACTGAAGCTTTCTTT
- TRBJ1-5 TRBV6-5 - CASSPTPTGQPQHF TGTGCCAGCAGTCCGACCCCGACAGGCCAGCCCCAGCATTTT
TRBD1 TRBJ2-4 TRBV5-6 once CASRLQGAAKNIQYF TGTGCCAGCCGTCTACAGGGGGCGGCCAAAAACATTCAGTACTTC
- TRBJ2-6 TRBV5-1 once CASSLGGAGANVLTF TGCGCCAGCAGCTTGGGGGGAGCTGGGGCCAACGTCCTGACTTTC
- TRBJ1-1 TRBV29-1 - CSVDRVGGGSTEAFF TGCAGCGTGGATCGAGTGGGGGGAGGGAGCACTGAAGCTTTCTTT
TRBD2 TRBJ2-5 TRBV27 - CASSSGGGVQETQYF TGTGCCAGCAGTTCGGGAGGCGGGGTCCAAGAGACCCAGTACTTC
- TRBJ1-6 TRBV5-6 - CASSLASGGVTYNSPLHF TGTGCCAGCAGCTTGGCCTCGGGGGGTGTCACCTATAATTCACCCCTCCACTTT
- TRBJ2-3 TRBV27 once CASSLGWSDTQYF TGTGCCAGCAGTTTAGGCTGGTCAGATACGCAGTATTTT
TRBD1 TRBJ1-1 TRBV18 - CASSQGARTEAFF TGTGCCAGCTCACAGGGGGCGCGAACTGAAGCTTTCTTT
TRBD1 TRBJ1-2 TRBV4-1 - CASSQEEGAYYGYTF TGCGCCAGCAGCCAAGAGGAGGGGGCCTACTATGGCTACACCTTC
- TRBJ1-2 TRBV11-2 - CASSSRGTRYGYTF TGTGCCAGCAGCTCCCGGGGGACCCGCTATGGCTACACCTTC
- TRBJ2-5 TRBV7-9 once CASSLVGGETQYF TGTGCCAGCAGCTTAGTCGGGGGTGAGACCCAGTACTTC
TRBD1 TRBJ1-2 TRBV6-5 once CASSRDSDSYGYTF TGTGCCAGCAGCCGGGACAGCGATTCGTATGGCTACACCTTC
- TRBJ1-6 TRBV7-9 - CASSRGSYNSPLHF TGTGCCAGCTCTAGGGGATCTTATAATTCACCCCTCCACTTT
TRBD1 TRBJ2-7 TRBV4-3 once CASSQEDQGVNYEQYF TGCGCCAGCAGCCAAGAGGACCAGGGGGTGAACTACGAGCAGTACTTC
TRBD2 TRBJ2-7 TRBV2 - CASTRDGRVEQYF TGTGCCAGCACCAGGGACGGGAGGGTCGAGCAGTACTTC
TRBD1 TRBJ2-7 TRBV11-2 - CASTLLGQLSSYEQYF TGTGCCAGCACTTTGCTGGGACAGTTAAGCTCCTACGAGCAGTACTTC
- TRBJ2-1 TRBV18 once CASSPPGVNNEQFF TGTGCCAGCTCACCACCAGGGGTAAACAATGAGCAGTTCTTC
- TRBJ2-7 TRBV9 - CASSPAGAWEQYF TGTGCCAGCAGCCCCGCGGGGGCTTGGGAGCAGTACTTC
TRBD1 TRBJ1-1 TRBV5-6 - CASSPPGQGLGTEAFF TGTGCCAGCAGTCCACCGGGACAGGGGCTGGGCACTGAAGCTTTCTTT
- TRBJ2-5 TRBV7-9 - CASSSLDGEETQYF TGTGCCAGCAGCTCCCTGGACGGGGAAGAGACCCAGTACTTC
TRBD1 TRBJ1-5 TRBV15 - CATSRVDRDYSNQPQHF TGTGCCACCAGCAGAGTGGACAGGGACTATAGCAATCAGCCCCAGCATTTT
- TRBJ1-6 TRBV7-8 once CASSLVLPGSPLHF TGTGCCAGCAGCTTAGTCCTCCCGGGTTCACCCCTCCACTTT